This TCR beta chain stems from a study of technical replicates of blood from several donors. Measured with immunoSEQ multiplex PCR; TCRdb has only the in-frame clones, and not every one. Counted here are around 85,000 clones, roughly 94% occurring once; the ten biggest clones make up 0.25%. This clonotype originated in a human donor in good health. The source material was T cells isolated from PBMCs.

Here the CDR3 DNA reads TGTGCCAGCAGCCAACTCGCACTACATAGGGGGACGTACCAAGAGACCCAGTACTTC. This gives the protein CASSQLALHRGTYQETQYF. The chain combines TRBV7-9 with TRBJ2-5, with D tentatively TRBD1 (6 bases). CDR1 is SEHNR and CDR2 is FQNEAQ in the germline V gene (reference sequence). V dropped 5 bases and J dropped 0 bases, with 25 bases sitting between them. The CDR3 consists of 19 residues.